What follows is one T cell receptor beta chain and its context. Profiled with immunoSEQ multiplex PCR; TCRdb holds only in-frame clones, not every one. The profile covers over 70,000 clones, with about 91% appearing a single time and around 1.8% taken by the ten largest. This sample was included in a study of T cell changes during pregnancy in multiple sclerosis. The CDR3 is 17 amino acids. Trimming stripped 3 bases from V and 2 bases from J, with 18 bases between. Germline V gene lookup returns CDR1 SGHNT and CDR2 YYREEE (reference sequence). Sample: peripheral blood, taken in the first trimester of pregnancy. The clonotype comes from a female donor in good health, enrolled as a control in a pregnancy study. V usage is TRBV5-4 and J usage is TRBJ1-3, with TRBD1 as a possible D gene (5 bases). The CDR3 here is CASSSDNLTQAGNTIYF. CDR3 sequence (DNA): TGTGCCAGCAGCTCAGATAATTTAACACAGGCTGGAAACACCATATATTTT.